This T cell receptor (beta chain) was identified during a study of response to subunit inactivated influenza vaccine. This clonotype has more than one count but fewer than ten. CDR1 and CDR2 from the germline V gene are SGHTA and FQGTGA. The ends lost 2 bases at V and 1 base at J; junction bases unmatched: 7. The CDR3 spans 18 residues. MiXCR, applied by TCRdb to the RT-PCR reads, yields one record per CDR3 protein. The data show more than 450,000 distinct CDR3 sequences, roughly 12% seen once. This same sample was also taken into another study, of T cells expressing NK-cell markers. This second study notes: Researchers built TCR beta cDNA using 5'RACE template switching with UMIs. In the group of eight sequenced donors, seven were HCMV-seropositive and one was seronegative. Dominant NKG2C+ clonotypes made up about 1.0-7.5% of CD8+ T cells in roughly six donors. It remained uncertain whether the expanded NKG2C+ T cell clones were specific for HCMV antigens.

Sequenced here: PBMCs from blood, sampled on the day of vaccination. This receptor was identified in a man between 45 and 60 years old who received an inactivated influenza vaccine. The chain uses TRBV7-3 and TRBJ2-2; the match to TRBD2 covers 10 bases. The CDR3 spells CASSLRPSGSRNTGELFF. The CDR3 DNA sequence: TGTGCCAGCAGCTTACGGCCTAGCGGGAGCCGGAACACCGGGGAGCTGTTTTTT. Full variable domain (remainder filled in from reference TRBV7-3 and TRBJ2-2): GAGVSQTPSNKVTEKGKYVELRCDPISGHTALYWYRQSLGQGPEFLIYFQGTGAADDSGLPNDRFFAVRPEGSVSTLKIQRTERGDSAVYLCASSLRPSGSRNTGELFFGEGSRLTVL.